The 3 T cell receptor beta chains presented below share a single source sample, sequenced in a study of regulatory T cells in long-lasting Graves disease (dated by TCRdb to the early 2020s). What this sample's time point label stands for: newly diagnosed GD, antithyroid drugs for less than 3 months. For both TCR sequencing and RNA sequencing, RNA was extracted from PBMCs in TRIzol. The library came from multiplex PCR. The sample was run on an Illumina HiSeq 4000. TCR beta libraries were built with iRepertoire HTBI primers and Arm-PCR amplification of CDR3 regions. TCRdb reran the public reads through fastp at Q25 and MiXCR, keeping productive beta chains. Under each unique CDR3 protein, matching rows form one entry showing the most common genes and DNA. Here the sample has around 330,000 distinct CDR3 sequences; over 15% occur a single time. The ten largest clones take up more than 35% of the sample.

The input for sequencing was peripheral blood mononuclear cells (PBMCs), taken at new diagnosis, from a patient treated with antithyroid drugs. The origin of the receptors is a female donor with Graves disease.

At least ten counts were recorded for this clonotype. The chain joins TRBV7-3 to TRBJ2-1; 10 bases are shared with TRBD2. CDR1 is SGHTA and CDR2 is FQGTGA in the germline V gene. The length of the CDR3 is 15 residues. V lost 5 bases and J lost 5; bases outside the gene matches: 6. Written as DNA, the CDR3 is TGTGCCAGCAGCACCACTAGCGGGGCAAACAATGAGCAGTTCTTC. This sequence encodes CASSTTSGANNEQFF.

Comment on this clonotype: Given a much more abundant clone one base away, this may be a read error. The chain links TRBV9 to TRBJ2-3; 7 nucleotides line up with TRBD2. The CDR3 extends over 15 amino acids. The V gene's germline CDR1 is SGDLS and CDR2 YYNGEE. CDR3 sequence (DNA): TGTGCCAGCAGCGATAGCGGGCAGGCAGCAGATGCGCAGTATTTT. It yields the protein CASSDSGQAADAQYF.

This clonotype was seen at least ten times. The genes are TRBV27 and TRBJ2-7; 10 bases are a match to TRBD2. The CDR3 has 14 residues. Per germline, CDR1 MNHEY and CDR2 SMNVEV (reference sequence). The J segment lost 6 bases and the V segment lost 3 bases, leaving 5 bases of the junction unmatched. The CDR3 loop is CASSFRAGGPEQYF. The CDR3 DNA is TGTGCCAGCAGTTTCCGAGCGGGAGGGCCCGAGCAGTACTTC.